This T cell receptor (beta chain) was sequenced during a study of CD8+CD57+ T cells in acquired aplastic anemia. Study information: Sorted CD4+ and CD8+ cells yielded DNA averaging approximately 3 ug. Study-level results: Comparison of patients with controls identified around 28 shared CD8+ CDR3 sequences.

It was genomic DNA that served as the template for profiling TCR beta VDJ and CDR3. One entry per CDR3 protein results from TCRdb running MiXCR on the reads. The sample comprises fewer than 300,000 distinct CDR3 sequences, roughly 82% of which are singletons, and 35% to 50% rests with the top ten. Sequencing was done on patients that had shown CD8+CD57+ cell expansion by flow cytometry. The diagnosis in all patients was severe acquired aplastic anemia. At blood sampling, none of the patients had yet received therapy. As concerns this clonotype: Its specificity is unknown.

CDR3 length equals 14 residues. Germline V lookup: CDR1 SEHNR, CDR2 FQNEAQ (reference sequence). V lost 3 bases, J lost 13 bases, and 20 bases lay in between. Sequenced: sorted CD4+, CD8+, or CD8+CD57+ T cells (not recorded which) from PBMCs. The sequence came from a human donor with aplastic anemia. This chain joins TRBV7-9 and TRBJ2-3, with D perhaps TRBD2 (6 bases). The CDR3 sequence is CASSFQRGGETEYF. The DNA for the CDR3 is TGTGCCAGCAGCTTTCAAAGAGGCGGGGAGACGGAGTATTTT.